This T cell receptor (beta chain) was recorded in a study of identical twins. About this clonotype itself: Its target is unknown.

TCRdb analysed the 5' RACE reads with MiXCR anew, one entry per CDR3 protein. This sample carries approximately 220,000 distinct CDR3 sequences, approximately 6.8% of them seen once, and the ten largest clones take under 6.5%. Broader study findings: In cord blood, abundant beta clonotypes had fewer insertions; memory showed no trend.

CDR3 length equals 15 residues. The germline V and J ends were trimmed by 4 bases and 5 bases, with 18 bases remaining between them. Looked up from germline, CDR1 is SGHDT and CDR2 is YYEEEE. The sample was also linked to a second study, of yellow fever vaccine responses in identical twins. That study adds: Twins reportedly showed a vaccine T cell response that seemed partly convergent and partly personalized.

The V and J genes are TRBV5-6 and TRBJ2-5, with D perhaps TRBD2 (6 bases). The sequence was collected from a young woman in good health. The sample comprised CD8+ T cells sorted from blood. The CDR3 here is CASSPEAGRRETQYF. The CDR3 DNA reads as TGTGCCAGCAGCCCCGAGGCGGGACGCCGGGAGACCCAGTACTTC.